This TCR beta chain originates from a study of blood T cell repertoires in COVID-19. Libraries were prepared by immunoSEQ multiplex PCR; TCRdb keeps only in-frame clonotypes and omits some of them. The sample lists tens of thousands of clones, around four fifths occurring once. V was trimmed by 7 bases and J by 7 bases, leaving 11 bases between them. The germline gives CDR1 SEHNR, CDR2 FQNEAQ (reference sequence). CDR3 length equals 13 residues. The rearrangement joins TRBV7-9 to TRBJ1-6, with D unresolved. Sequences were obtained from peripheral blood. This clonotype was obtained from a man older than 75 with acute or convalescent COVID-19. CDR3 sequence (DNA): TGTGCCAGCACCCCGATGAGGAATTCACCCCTCCACTTT. It translates to CASTPMRNSPLHF. The entire variable domain, with the rest obtained from reference TRBV7-9 and TRBJ1-6, is as follows: DTGVSQNPRHKITKRGQNVTFRCDPISEHNRLYWYRQTLGQGPEFLTYFQNEAQLEKSRLLSDRFSAERPKGSFSTLEIQRTEQGDSAMYLCASTPMRNSPLHFGNGTRLTVT.